The 27 T cell receptor beta chains below come from one sample, sequenced in a study of CD8+ T cells in alopecia areata. cDNA reverse transcribed from extracted RNA served as the sequencing template. Assay: immunoSEQ multiplex PCR; the TCRdb copy retains only in-frame clones and omits some. The data show around 150,000 clones, about three fifths seen once. The sequenced sample was CD4+ T cells sorted from blood. These receptors all stem from a human donor in good health.

The chain joins TRBV23-1 to TRBJ2-4; D is perhaps TRBD1 or TRBD2 (5 bases each). TRBV23-1 belongs to the ORF category, with a function that is uncertain. CDR3 length: 17 amino acids. Trimming stripped 4 bases from V and 0 bases from J, with 16 bases between. The CDR3 sequence is CASSPTEGQIAKNIQYF. In nucleotides, the CDR3 is TGCGCCAGCAGTCCAACCGAGGGGCAGATAGCCAAAAACATTCAGTACTTC.

The chain couples TRBV29-1 to TRBJ2-1; D ambiguous. The germline V gene has CDR1 SQVTM and CDR2 ANQGSEA. This CDR3 spans 16 amino acids. V gave up 3 bases and J gave up 0 bases, with 15 bases separating them. CDR3: CSVESWVMSSYNEQFF. The CDR3 DNA reads TGCAGCGTTGAGAGTTGGGTGATGAGCTCCTACAATGAGCAGTTCTTC.

This clone was picked up one time. Possible read error: a much larger clone is one base away. The same CDR3 is also encoded by other DNA sequences in this sample. This rearrangement joins TRBV7-9 to TRBJ2-1; D is uncertain. CDR3 length equals 11 residues. Germline-derived CDR1 and CDR2 are SEHNR and FQNEAQ (reference sequence). V lost 0 bases and J 10 bases, leaving 4 bases between the germline ends. CDR3 in amino acids: CASSLAREQFF. Here the CDR3 DNA reads TGTGCCAGCAGCTTAGCGCGCGAGCAGTTCTTC. Full variable domain (rest looked up from reference TRBV7-9 and TRBJ2-1): DTGVSQNPRHKITKRGQNVTFRCDPISEHNRLYWYRQTLGQGPEFLTYFQNEAQLEKSRLLSDRFSAERPKGSFSTLEIQRTEQGDSAMYLCASSLAREQFFGPGTRLTVL.

V gene TRBV18 combines with J gene TRBJ2-7; 11 bases map to TRBD2. The trim removed 2 bases at V and 4 bases at J, leaving 10 bases unmatched. Germline CDR1 reads KGHSH; CDR2 reads LQKENI. This CDR3 has 17 amino acids. CDR3 sequence reads: CASSPSQLAGDRYEQYF. As DNA, the CDR3 is TGTGCCAGCTCACCATCCCAACTAGCGGGAGATCGATACGAGCAGTACTTC.

This rearrangement joins TRBV6-5 to TRBJ2-7; D remains unclear. Between the trimmed V and J ends, which lost 4 bases and 2 bases, there was a span of 12 bases. Per germline, CDR1 MNHEY and CDR2 SVGAGI. The CDR3 contains 14 residues. CDR3 DNA: TGTGCCAGCAGTTTACACGGTAGCACCTACGAGCAGTACTTC. Translated, it gives CASSLHGSTYEQYF.

The V and J genes are TRBV30 and TRBJ2-6, with TRBD2 matching over 8 bases. Germline V CDR1 and CDR2: GTSNPN, SVGIG (reference sequence). V lost 2 bases and J lost 0; bases outside the gene matches: 6. The CDR3 runs to 17 residues. The CDR3 sequence: CAWSPYGRGSGANVLTF. The CDR3 bases are TGTGCCTGGAGTCCTTACGGGAGGGGCTCTGGGGCCAACGTCCTGACTTTC.

The rearrangement joins TRBV11-2 to TRBJ2-5, with D hard to call. Per the germline V gene, CDR1 is SGHAT and CDR2 is FQNNGV. The CDR3 length is 18 residues. The V gene lost 0 bases and the J gene lost 3 bases, with 20 bases spanning the gap. The DNA of the CDR3 is TGTGCCAGCAGCTTAGATTATGGAGCAGGAGTATGGGAAGAGACCCAGTACTTC. It yields the protein CASSLDYGAGVWEETQYF.

The rearrangement uses TRBV29-1 and TRBJ2-5; unclear D gene. This CDR3 has 12 residues. The V end lost 3 bases, the J end lost 2 bases, and 7 bases lay between the germline ends. Germline CDR1 and CDR2: SQVTM and ANQGSEA. For the CDR3, the DNA is TGCAGCGTTGACCAACAGCAAGAGACCCAGTACTTC. Translation gives CSVDQQQETQYF.

This clone was seen more than once but under ten times. This CDR3 is also generated by other DNA sequences in the sample. The gene calls are TRBV30 and TRBJ1-6; unclear D gene. Germline CDR1 and CDR2: GTSNPN and SVGIG (reference sequence). The length of the CDR3 is 13 residues. The ends were cut back, 0 bases at V and 7 bases at J, with 7 bases in the middle. The CDR3 here is CAWSVQRNSPLHF. The CDR3 DNA is TGTGCCTGGAGTGTACAGAGGAATTCACCCCTCCACTTT.

V and J are TRBV7-9 and TRBJ2-1, with TRBD1 identical over 8 bases. CDR1 is SEHNR and CDR2 is FQNEAQ in the germline V gene (reference sequence). The CDR3 spans 14 residues. J gave up 8 bases and V 5 bases, and 8 bases lay outside the gene matches. The CDR3, as DNA: TGTGCCAGCAGCCAGGACAGGGTTCGGCATGAGCAGTTCTTC. As protein: CASSQDRVRHEQFF.

This sequence joins TRBV30 and TRBJ2-5; TRBD2 agrees at 13 bases. CDR1 is GTSNPN and CDR2 is SVGIG in the germline V gene (reference sequence). The CDR3 runs 17 residues. The ends lost 2 bases at V and 2 bases at J; junction bases unmatched: 8. CDR3 sequence (DNA): TGTGCCTGGAGTACCACTCGGACTAGCGGGGGTCAAGAGACCCAGTACTTC. The encoded protein is CAWSTTRTSGGQETQYF.

This clone was picked up a small number of times. CDR3 region: CSVIRDSYEQYF. In nucleotides, the CDR3 is TGCAGCGTTATCCGGGACAGCTACGAGCAGTACTTC. V and J are TRBV29-1 and TRBJ2-7; 7 bases map to TRBD1. The CDR3 runs 12 residues. The V segment lost 5 bases and the J segment 3 bases; nucleotides outside the gene matches: 4. CDR1 and CDR2 (germline): SQVTM, ANQGSEA.

The chain employs TRBV2 and TRBJ1-2; TRBD1 aligns across 9 bases. There are 12 residues in the CDR3. The germline gives CDR1 SNHLY, CDR2 FYNNEI. After removal of 8 bases from V and 7 bases from J, the junction contained 5 bases not matched to a gene. CDR3 loop: CASSRDRAGYTF. In DNA, the CDR3 is TGTGCCAGCTCCCGGGACAGGGCTGGCTACACCTTC.

This sequence joins TRBV27 and TRBJ2-2, with 7 positions matching TRBD1. Germline CDR1 is MNHEY and CDR2 is SMNVEV (reference sequence). V shed 5 bases, J shed 2 bases, and the junction held 17 bases outside the gene matches. The CDR3 covers 19 residues. The CDR3 bases are TGTGCCAGCAGTCCCCTCGGACAGGCCCCTTTCCTTAACACCGGGGAGCTGTTTTTT. Translating it yields CASSPLGQAPFLNTGELFF.

The chain couples TRBV29-1 to TRBJ1-3, with 7 bases lining up with TRBD1. With V trimmed by 5 bases and J by 4 bases, 8 bases remained unmatched. Germline V gene data show CDR1 as SQVTM and CDR2 as ANQGSEA. This CDR3 comprises 14 residues. The CDR3 loop is CSVIIGTDGNTIYF. CDR3 DNA: TGCAGCGTTATCATTGGGACAGACGGAAACACCATATATTTT.

The chain recombines TRBV4-2 with TRBJ2-2; 10 bases match TRBD2. Germline V gives CDR1 LGHNA, CDR2 YNFKEQ. The CDR3 consists of 17 residues. The V gene end was trimmed by 4 bases and the J gene end by 4 bases; junction bases not matched to a gene: 9. Here the CDR3 reads CASSLGLAIGITGELFF. DNA for the CDR3: TGTGCCAGCAGCCTGGGACTAGCGATAGGAATCACCGGGGAGCTGTTTTTT.

V gene TRBV4-1 combines with J gene TRBJ1-1, with D tentatively TRBD1 (6 bases). Germline V gene data show CDR1 as MGHRA and CDR2 as YSYEKL. This CDR3 region has 15 residues. V was cut by 1 base and J by 5 bases, with 14 bases left in between. This CDR3 reads CASSQGGGRWTEAFF. CDR3 nucleotides: TGCGCCAGCAGCCAAGGGGGGGGGCGGTGGACTGAAGCTTTCTTT.

V is TRBV29-1 and J is TRBJ1-2; 10 bases line up with TRBD1. CDR1 is SQVTM, CDR2 ANQGSEA, per germline. The CDR3 spans 16 residues. Trimming cost V 6 bases and J 5 bases; bases outside gene matches: 15. For the CDR3, the DNA is TGCAGCGTCACGGGGACCCGGGACAGGGGAACATATGGCTACACCTTC. Protein product: CSVTGTRDRGTYGYTF.

This clone was observed a handful of times. The V call is TRBV20-1, the J call TRBJ2-3, with D unclear. The CDR3 is 11 residues long. V gave up 3 bases and J gave up 4 bases, with 5 bases separating them. Germline V lookup: CDR1 DFQATT, CDR2 SNEGSKA (reference sequence). CDR3 DNA: TGCAGTGCTAGTTTCCCAGATACGCAGTATTTT. Translation gives CSASFPDTQYF.

This clone was seen more than once but under ten times. This chain uses TRBV5-1 with TRBJ1-5; 9 bases map to TRBD1. The CDR3 sequence is 15 residues long. V was pared by 4 bases and J by 2 bases, with 4 bases of the junction left unmatched. Germline V CDR1 and CDR2: SGHRS, YFSETQ. The CDR3 loop reads CASSRTGDGNQPQHF. The CDR3 DNA follows: TGCGCCAGCAGCCGGACAGGGGATGGCAATCAGCCCCAGCATTTT. Complete variable domain (other parts from reference TRBV5-1 and TRBJ1-5): KAGVTQTPRYLIKTRGQQVTLSCSPISGHRSVSWYQQTPGQGLQFLFEYFSETQRNKGNFPGRFSGRQFSNSRSEMNVSTLELGDSALYLCASSRTGDGNQPQHFGDGTRLSIL.

The V and J genes are TRBV5-1 and TRBJ1-1; the D gene is possibly TRBD1 (5 bases). Trimming stripped 1 base from V and 2 bases from J, with 15 bases between. Germline V gives CDR1 SGHRS, CDR2 YFSETQ. The CDR3 is made up of 16 amino acids. CDR3 loop: CASSLFAAGANTEAFF. Written as DNA, the CDR3 is TGCGCCAGCAGCTTGTTTGCGGCCGGGGCCAACACTGAAGCTTTCTTT.

This chain links TRBV6-5 with TRBJ1-5; maybe TRBD1 (5 bases). Germline assignment: CDR1 MNHEY and CDR2 SVGAGI. CDR3 length: 14 amino acids. The V and J ends lost 0 bases and 6 bases respectively, with 9 bases between them. In DNA, the CDR3 is TGTGCCAGCAGTTACTCCCGGGGGGGTCAGCCCCAGCATTTT. Translating gives CASSYSRGGQPQHF.

The chain is built from TRBV7-8 and TRBJ2-1, with 8 bases that match TRBD2. V was pared by 1 base and J by 0 bases, with 8 bases of the junction left unmatched. This CDR3 region has 18 residues. Per the germline V gene, CDR1 is SGHVS and CDR2 is FQNEAQ. This CDR3 reads CASSLVSVAGGSYNEQFF. CDR3 DNA: TGTGCCAGCAGCTTAGTCTCTGTGGCGGGGGGCTCCTACAATGAGCAGTTCTTC.

This clone was observed a handful of times. For the CDR3, the DNA is TGCAGCGTTGAAGGACCCCGGGGAAACGAGCAGTACTTC. The encoded protein is CSVEGPRGNEQYF. The chain carries TRBV29-1 and TRBJ2-7; maybe TRBD2 (5 bases). The V end lost 1 base, the J end lost 5 bases, and 12 bases lay between the germline ends. This CDR3 spans 13 amino acids. CDR1 is SQVTM, CDR2 ANQGSEA, per germline.

The chain recombines TRBV4-3 with TRBJ1-2; tentatively, D is TRBD1 (5 bases). Germline CDR1 and CDR2: LGHNA and YSLEER. This CDR3 spans 12 amino acids. V was trimmed by 0 bases and J by 13 bases, leaving 12 bases between them. The CDR3 DNA is TGCGCCAGCAGCCAAGACAGACAGTACCCCACCTTC. Protein sequence: CASSQDRQYPTF.

The chain carries TRBV27 and TRBJ2-5; no firm D call. CDR1 is MNHEY, CDR2 SMNVEV, per germline (reference sequence). This CDR3 is 10 amino acids long. V lost 8 bases and J lost 4, with 5 bases in between. CDR3 sequence reads: CASGVETQYF. CDR3 DNA: TGTGCCAGCGGCGTAGAGACCCAGTACTTC.

V and J are TRBV9 and TRBJ2-5, with D possibly called TRBD1 or TRBD2 (5 bases each). This CDR3 contains 13 residues. Trimming removed 1 base at V and 3 bases at J, with 7 bases between. CDR1 and CDR2 (germline): SGDLS, YYNGEE. CDR3 sequence: CASSVQGEETQYF. The CDR3, as DNA: TGTGCCAGCAGCGTACAGGGAGAAGAGACCCAGTACTTC.